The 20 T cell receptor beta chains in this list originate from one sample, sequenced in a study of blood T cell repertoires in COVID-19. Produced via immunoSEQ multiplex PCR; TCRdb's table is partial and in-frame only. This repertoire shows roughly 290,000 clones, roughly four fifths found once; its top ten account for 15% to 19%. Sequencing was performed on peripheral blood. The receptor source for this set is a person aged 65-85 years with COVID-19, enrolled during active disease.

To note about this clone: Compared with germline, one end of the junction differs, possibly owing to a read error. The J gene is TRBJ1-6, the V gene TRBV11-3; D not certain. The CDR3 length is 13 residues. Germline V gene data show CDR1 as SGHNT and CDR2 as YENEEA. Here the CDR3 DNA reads TGTGCCAGCAGTCAGGAACATAATTCCCCCCTCCACTTT. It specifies CASSQEHNSPLHF.

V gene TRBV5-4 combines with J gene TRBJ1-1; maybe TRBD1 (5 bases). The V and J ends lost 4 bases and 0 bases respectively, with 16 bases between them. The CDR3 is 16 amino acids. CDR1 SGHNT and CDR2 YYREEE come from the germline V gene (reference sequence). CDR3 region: CASSRVRATMNTEAFF. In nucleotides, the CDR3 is TGTGCCAGCAGCCGAGTCAGGGCCACTATGAACACTGAAGCTTTCTTT.

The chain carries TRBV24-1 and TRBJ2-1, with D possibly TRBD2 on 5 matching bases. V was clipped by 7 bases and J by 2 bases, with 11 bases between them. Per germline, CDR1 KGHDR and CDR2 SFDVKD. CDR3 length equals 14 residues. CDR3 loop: CATRAGNTYNEQFF. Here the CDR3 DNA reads TGTGCCACCAGGGCGGGCAATACCTACAATGAGCAGTTCTTC.

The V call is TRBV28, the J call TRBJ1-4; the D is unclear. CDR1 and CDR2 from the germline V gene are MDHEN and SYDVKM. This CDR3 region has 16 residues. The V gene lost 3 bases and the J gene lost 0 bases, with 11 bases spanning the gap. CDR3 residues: CASSFSPGATNEKLFF. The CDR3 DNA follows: TGTGCCAGCAGTTTTTCGCCCGGAGCAACTAATGAAAAACTGTTTTTT.

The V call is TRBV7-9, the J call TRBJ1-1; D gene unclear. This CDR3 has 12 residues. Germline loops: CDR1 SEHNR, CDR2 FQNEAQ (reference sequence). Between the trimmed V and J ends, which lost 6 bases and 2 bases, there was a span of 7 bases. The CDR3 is CASRAGNTEAFF. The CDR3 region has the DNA TGTGCCAGCAGAGCGGGAAACACTGAAGCTTTCTTT.

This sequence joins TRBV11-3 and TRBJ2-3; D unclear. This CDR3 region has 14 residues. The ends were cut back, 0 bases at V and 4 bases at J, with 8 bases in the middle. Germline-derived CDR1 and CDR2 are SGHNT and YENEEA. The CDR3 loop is CASSLDSRSDTQYF. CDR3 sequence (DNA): TGTGCCAGCAGCTTAGACTCTAGGTCAGATACGCAGTATTTT.

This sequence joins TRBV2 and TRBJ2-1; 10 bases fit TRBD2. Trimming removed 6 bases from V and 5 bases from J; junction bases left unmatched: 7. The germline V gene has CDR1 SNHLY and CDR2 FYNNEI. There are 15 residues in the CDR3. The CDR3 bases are TGTGCCAGCAGAAAAGGGACTAGCGTAAACAATGAGCAGTTCTTC. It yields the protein CASRKGTSVNNEQFF.

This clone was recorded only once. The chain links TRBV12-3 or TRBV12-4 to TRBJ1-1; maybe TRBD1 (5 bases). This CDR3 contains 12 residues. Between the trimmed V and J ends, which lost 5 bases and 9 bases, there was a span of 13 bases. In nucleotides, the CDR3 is TGTGCCAGCAGTCAGGTTCGGGGGAAAGCTTTCTTT. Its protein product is CASSQVRGKAFF.

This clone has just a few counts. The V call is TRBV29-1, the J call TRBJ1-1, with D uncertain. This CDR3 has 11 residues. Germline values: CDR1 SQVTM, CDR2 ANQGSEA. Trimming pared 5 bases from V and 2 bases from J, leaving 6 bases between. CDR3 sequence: CSVPINTEAFF. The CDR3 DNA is TGCAGCGTTCCTATTAACACTGAAGCTTTCTTT.

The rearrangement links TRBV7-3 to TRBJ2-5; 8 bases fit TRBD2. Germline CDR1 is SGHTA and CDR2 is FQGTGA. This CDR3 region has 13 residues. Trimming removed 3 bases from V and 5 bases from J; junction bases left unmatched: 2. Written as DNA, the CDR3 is TGTGCCAGCAGCTTGGCTAGCGGGGAGACCCAGTACTTC. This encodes CASSLASGETQYF.

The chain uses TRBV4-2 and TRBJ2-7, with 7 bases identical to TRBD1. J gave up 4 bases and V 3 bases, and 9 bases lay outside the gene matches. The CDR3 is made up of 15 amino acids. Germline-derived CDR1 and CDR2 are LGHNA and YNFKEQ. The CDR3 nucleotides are TGTGCCAGCAGCCAGAGTGGGTACAGGGGTTACGAGCAGTACTTC. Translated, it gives CASSQSGYRGYEQYF.

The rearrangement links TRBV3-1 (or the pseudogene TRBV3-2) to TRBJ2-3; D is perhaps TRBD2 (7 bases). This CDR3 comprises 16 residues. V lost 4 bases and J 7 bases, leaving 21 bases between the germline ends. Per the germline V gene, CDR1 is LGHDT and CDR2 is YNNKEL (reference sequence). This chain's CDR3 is CASSLWGGGPGHTQYF. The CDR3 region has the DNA TGTGCCAGCAGCCTGTGGGGGGGCGGGCCCGGTCATACGCAGTATTTT.

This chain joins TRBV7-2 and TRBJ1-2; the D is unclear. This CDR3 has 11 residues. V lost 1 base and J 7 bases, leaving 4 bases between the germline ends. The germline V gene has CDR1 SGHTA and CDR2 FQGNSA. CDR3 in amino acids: CASSLGLGYTF. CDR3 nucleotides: TGTGCCAGCAGCTTAGGGCTTGGCTACACCTTC.

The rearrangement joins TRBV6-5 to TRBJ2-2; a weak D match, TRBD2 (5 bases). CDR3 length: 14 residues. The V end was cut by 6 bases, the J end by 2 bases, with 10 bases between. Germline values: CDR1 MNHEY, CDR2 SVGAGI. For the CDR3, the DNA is TGTGCCAGCAGGACCGGGAAAAACACCGGGGAGCTGTTTTTT. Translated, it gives CASRTGKNTGELFF.

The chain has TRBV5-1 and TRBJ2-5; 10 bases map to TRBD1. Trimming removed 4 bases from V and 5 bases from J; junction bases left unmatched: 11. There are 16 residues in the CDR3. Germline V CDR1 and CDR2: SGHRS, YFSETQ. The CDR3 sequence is CASSKEGTGEWETQYF. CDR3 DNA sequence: TGCGCCAGCAGCAAAGAAGGGACAGGGGAATGGGAGACCCAGTACTTC.

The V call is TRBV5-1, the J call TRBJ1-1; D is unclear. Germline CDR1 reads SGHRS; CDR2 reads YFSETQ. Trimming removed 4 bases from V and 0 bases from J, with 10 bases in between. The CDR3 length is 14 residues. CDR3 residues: CASSSAGMNTEAFF. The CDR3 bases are TGCGCCAGCAGCAGTGCCGGGATGAACACTGAAGCTTTCTTT. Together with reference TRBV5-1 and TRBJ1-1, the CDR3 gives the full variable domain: KAGVTQTPRYLIKTRGQQVTLSCSPISGHRSVSWYQQTPGQGLQFLFEYFSETQRNKGNFPGRFSGRQFSNSRSEMNVSTLELGDSALYLCASSSAGMNTEAFFGQGTRLTVV.

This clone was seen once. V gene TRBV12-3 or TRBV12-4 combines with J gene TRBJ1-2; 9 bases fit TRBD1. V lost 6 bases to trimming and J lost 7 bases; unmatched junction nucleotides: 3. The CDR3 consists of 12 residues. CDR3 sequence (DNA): TGTGCCAGCAGCGGACAGGGGATTGGCTACACCTTC. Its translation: CASSGQGIGYTF.

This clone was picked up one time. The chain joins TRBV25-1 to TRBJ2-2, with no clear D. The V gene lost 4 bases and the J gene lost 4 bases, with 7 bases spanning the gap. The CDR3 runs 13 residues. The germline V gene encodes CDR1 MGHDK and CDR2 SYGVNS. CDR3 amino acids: CASSAEITGELFF. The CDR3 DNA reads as TGTGCCAGCAGTGCAGAAATCACCGGGGAGCTGTTTTTT.

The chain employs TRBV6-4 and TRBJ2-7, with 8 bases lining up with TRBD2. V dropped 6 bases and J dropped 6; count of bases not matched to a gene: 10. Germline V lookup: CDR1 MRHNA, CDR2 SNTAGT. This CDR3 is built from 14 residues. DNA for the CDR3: TGTGCCAGCAGCGCGCTAGCGGGTGATTCCGAGCAGTACTTC. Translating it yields CASSALAGDSEQYF.

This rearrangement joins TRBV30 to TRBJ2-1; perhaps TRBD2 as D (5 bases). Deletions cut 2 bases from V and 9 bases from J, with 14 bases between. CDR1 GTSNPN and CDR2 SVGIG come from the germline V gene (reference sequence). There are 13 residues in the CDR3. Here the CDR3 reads CAWSTARGSEQFF. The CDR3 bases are TGTGCCTGGAGTACCGCTCGGGGTAGTGAGCAGTTCTTC.